This T cell receptor (beta chain) was sequenced in a study of brain T cells in children with intractable seizures. To note about this clone: The junction shows a germline mismatch at one end, possibly a read error.

Clones were sequenced by immunoSEQ multiplex PCR, and TCRdb holds only the in-frame ones, with some missing. The sample records about 22,000 clones, 90% to 95% being singletons. This CDR3 comprises 13 residues. The V gene's germline CDR1 is SEHNR and CDR2 FQNEAQ (reference sequence). The source was peripheral blood, collected at surgery. The chain recombines TRBV7-9 with TRBJ1-6; D unclear. This clonotype was sampled from a boy between 10 and 17 years old with focal cortical dysplasia and intractable seizures. DNA for the CDR3: TGTGCCAGCAGCTTAGCCGCAGATTCCCCCCTCCACTTT. It encodes CASSLAADSPLHF.